This TCR beta chain was sequenced for a study of CD8+ T cells in alopecia areata. Germline loops: CDR1 PRHDT, CDR2 FYEKMQ (reference sequence). V lost 0 bases and J 4 bases, leaving 11 bases between the germline ends. This CDR3 is built from 15 residues. RNA, once extracted, was reverse transcribed into cDNA for use as the sequencing template. Some clones are missing from TCRdb's copy, which holds only in-frame ones; the method was immunoSEQ multiplex PCR. This table has tens of thousands of clones, approximately 64% appearing once. The clonotype originates from a human donor with alopecia areata. The specimen was CD8+ T cells sorted from blood, collected at week 0. This rearrangement joins TRBV13 to TRBJ2-3; tentative D call: TRBD1 (5 bases). CDR3 bases: TGTGCCAGCAGCTTAGGTCGGCAGGGTGCAGATACGCAGTATTTT. Protein product: CASSLGRQGADTQYF.